The 5 T cell receptor beta chains presented below share a single source sample, sequenced in a study of blood T cell repertoires in COVID-19 (dated by TCRdb to 2018 to 2020). Library preparation employed the immunoSEQ multiplex PCR assay. TCRdb re-hosts the immuneACCESS table, in-frame sequences only. Its copies lack some clones; in the studies checked, an unresolved V gene accounts for under half of them, and the cause for the rest is not known. The sample profile shows 270,000 or so clones; 84% of them were found once. The ten largest clones represent approximately 9% of the sample. Sequenced input: peripheral blood. The receptors stem from a human donor in a cohort sampled during active COVID-19.

This rearrangement joins TRBV4-3 to TRBJ1-3; 7 nucleotides line up with TRBD1. CDR3 length equals 15 residues. CDR1 and CDR2 (germline): LGHNA, YSLEER. The junction had 1 base not matched to a gene; V was cut back by 0 bases and J by 2 bases. CDR3 region: CASSQEGTAGNTIYF. In DNA form, the CDR3 reads TGCGCCAGCAGCCAAGAAGGGACAGCTGGAAACACCATATATTTT.

This clone was detected a few times. The genes are TRBV6-5 and TRBJ1-2; TRBD1 agrees at 9 bases. The CDR3 totals 15 residues. Germline V gene lookup returns CDR1 MNHEY and CDR2 SVGAGI. The trim removed 6 bases at V and 7 bases at J, leaving 12 bases unmatched. The CDR3 sequence: CASRANRGRNSGYTF. CDR3 coding DNA: TGTGCCAGCAGGGCAAACAGGGGGCGAAATTCTGGCTACACCTTC.

This clone has only one observation. The chain couples TRBV10-1 to TRBJ2-3; perhaps TRBD2 as D (6 bases). The V end lost 6 bases, the J end lost 3 bases, and 10 bases lay between the germline ends. This CDR3 is 13 amino acids long. Looked up from germline, CDR1 is WNHNN and CDR2 is SYGVQD (reference sequence). The CDR3 sequence: CASSPGGTDTQYF. CDR3 nucleotide sequence: TGCGCCAGCAGCCCTGGGGGGACAGATACGCAGTATTTT.

This chain uses TRBV28 with TRBJ2-1; TRBD1 matches 8 bases. This CDR3 is 13 amino acids long. The V and J ends lost 6 bases and 15 bases, in that order; junction bases with no gene match: 13. The germline gives CDR1 MDHEN, CDR2 SYDVKM. The chain's CDR3 is CASSLTYKDRAFF. CDR3 bases: TGTGCCAGCAGCCTCACCTACAAGGACAGGGCGTTCTTC.

CDR3 amino acids: CASSQASGANVLTF. CDR3 DNA sequence: TGTGCCAGCAGCCAAGCCAGTGGGGCCAACGTCCTGACTTTC. The chain has TRBV3-1 (or the pseudogene TRBV3-2) and TRBJ2-6; no clear D gene. Trimming took off 1 base at V and 3 bases at J, with 4 bases between the two ends. The germline CDR1 and CDR2 sequences are LGHDT and YNNKEL (reference sequence). The CDR3 is 14 amino acids.